Shown below are 22 T cell receptor beta chains from a single sample sequenced in a study of cytomegalovirus exposure and HLA in healthy donors. The PCR contained 60 Vbeta and 13 Jbeta primers. Sequencing used immunoSEQ multiplex PCR; TCRdb keeps in-frame clones, though not all of them. This sample carries about 160,000 clones, nearly 80% of them seen once, and the ten largest clones take 9.5% to 10%. Material: PBMCs. The receptors shown here come from a man younger than 35 in good health and CMV-seropositive.

The chain carries TRBV5-6 and TRBJ1-3; a possible D gene is TRBD1 (5 bases). This CDR3 spans 17 amino acids. Germline V lookup: CDR1 SGHDT, CDR2 YYEEEE. V lost 0 bases and J lost 2, with 15 bases in between. CDR3 sequence reads: CASSLGGEVFPGNTIYF. For the CDR3, the DNA is TGTGCCAGCAGCTTGGGAGGGGAGGTTTTTCCTGGAAACACCATATATTTT.

The gene calls are TRBV19 and TRBJ2-1; TRBD2 aligns across 7 bases. Trimming at V came to 9 bases and at J to 4 bases, leaving 3 bases not matched to a gene. Germline-derived CDR1 and CDR2 are LNHDA and SQIVND (reference sequence). CDR3 length: 12 residues. Here the CDR3 reads CASQRDYNEQFF. For the CDR3, the DNA is TGTGCCAGCCAGCGGGATTACAATGAGCAGTTCTTC.

About this clone itself: Other nucleotide sequences in the sample specify the same CDR3. CDR3 residues: CASSSGRGSGRLFF. Written as DNA, the CDR3 is TGTGCCAGCAGCTCAGGCAGGGGGTCGGGGAGACTGTTTTTT. V is TRBV7-6 and J is TRBJ1-4; 7 positions match TRBD1. CDR3 length: 14 amino acids. Germline V lookup: CDR1 SGHVS, CDR2 FNYEAQ. V trimming: 4 bases; J trimming: 13 bases; junction bases outside the gene matches: 12.

The chain uses TRBV5-4 and TRBJ1-1; perhaps TRBD1 as D (6 bases). V lost 5 bases and J 1 base, leaving 12 bases between the germline ends. CDR1 and CDR2 from the germline V gene are SGHNT and YYREEE (reference sequence). The CDR3 runs 14 residues. The CDR3 coding sequence is TGTGCCAGCAGACCCCCGACAGGGAACACTGAAGCTTTCTTT. As protein: CASRPPTGNTEAFF.

The rearrangement uses TRBV6-6 and TRBJ2-5; the D gene is possibly TRBD1 (6 bases). This CDR3 spans 13 amino acids. Germline V gene sequence: CDR1 MNHNY, CDR2 SVGAGI (reference sequence). Deletions cut 6 bases from V and 5 bases from J, with 13 bases between. The CDR3 protein is CASSQGRPETQYF. In DNA form, the CDR3 reads TGTGCCAGCAGCCAGGGGCGACCTGAGACCCAGTACTTC.

This clone was detected once. The J gene is TRBJ2-7, the V gene TRBV14; 10 bases fit TRBD1. The CDR3 loop spans 15 amino acids. Looked up from germline, CDR1 is SGHDN and CDR2 is FVKESK. V was pared by 4 bases and J by 6 bases, with 9 bases of the junction left unmatched. The DNA of the CDR3 is TGTGCCAGCAGCCTTCTCGCTGGGACAGGGGTCGAGCAGTACTTC. This sequence encodes CASSLLAGTGVEQYF. Using reference TRBV14 and TRBJ2-7 for the parts outside the CDR3, the full variable domain is EAGVTQFPSHSVIEKGQTVTLRCDPISGHDNLYWYRRVMGKEIKFLLHFVKESKQDESGMPNNRFLAERTGGTYSTLKVQPAELEDSGVYFCASSLLAGTGVEQYFGPGTRLTVT.

This chain joins TRBV2 and TRBJ2-5, with TRBD2 matching 7 bases. Germline-derived CDR1 and CDR2 are SNHLY and FYNNEI. This CDR3 is built from 17 residues. The V segment lost 6 bases and the J segment 2 bases; nucleotides outside the gene matches: 15. In DNA form, the CDR3 reads TGTGCCAGCAGGGCCCTGCGGGGGAAGACATTACAAGAGACCCAGTACTTC. The encoded protein is CASRALRGKTLQETQYF.

This clone has just a few counts. V gene TRBV29-1 combines with J gene TRBJ1-2; 9 bases are shared with TRBD1. CDR3 size: 12 residues. The germline CDR1 and CDR2 sequences are SQVTM and ANQGSEA. The J segment lost 7 bases and the V segment lost 7 bases, leaving 7 bases of the junction unmatched. The CDR3 sequence is CSGTGARGGYTF. CDR3 DNA sequence: TGCAGCGGGACAGGGGCTCGGGGTGGCTACACCTTC.

V is TRBV28 and J is TRBJ2-5; D is possibly TRBD2 (6 bases). CDR1 MDHEN and CDR2 SYDVKM come from the germline V gene. V was clipped by 4 bases and J by 5 bases, with 17 bases between them. CDR3 length: 15 residues. The CDR3 reads CASSSPRVAGETQYF. The CDR3 region has the DNA TGTGCCAGCAGTTCGCCTCGGGTGGCGGGGGAGACCCAGTACTTC. Based on the CDR3 plus reference TRBV28 and TRBJ2-5, the full variable domain is DVKVTQSSRYLVKRTGEKVFLECVQDMDHENMFWYRQDPGLGLRLIYFSYDVKMKEKGDIPEGYSVSREKKERFSLILESASTNQTSMYLCASSSPRVAGETQYFGPGTRLLVL.

The rearrangement joins TRBV5-1 to TRBJ2-2; TRBD2 might be the D (7 bases). V lost 0 bases and J 7 bases, leaving 16 bases between the germline ends. CDR1 SGHRS and CDR2 YFSETQ come from the germline V gene. This CDR3 spans 16 amino acids. The CDR3 bases are TGCGCCAGCAGCTTGGGGCCGGGGGGCGGTGACGGGGAGCTGTTTTTT. It translates to CASSLGPGGGDGELFF.

A few counts support this clone. The chain links TRBV7-2 to TRBJ2-7; 9 bases match TRBD2. Germline V lookup: CDR1 SGHTA, CDR2 FQGNSA. The CDR3 loop spans 15 amino acids. The junction had 9 bases not matched to a gene; V was cut back by 7 bases and J by 2 bases. CDR3 nucleotide sequence: TGTGCCAGCACCCCTTTTGCGGGGGGGGCCTACGAGCAGTACTTC. Its protein is CASTPFAGGAYEQYF.

As for this clone: At one of its ends the junction is not consistent with the germline gene, which may arise from a read error. The V gene is TRBV9, the J gene TRBJ1-6, with no clear D. Germline V gene sequence: CDR1 SGDLS, CDR2 YYNGEE. The CDR3 sequence is 15 residues long. The CDR3 sequence: CASSVETAYNSPLHF. The CDR3 nucleotides are TGTGCCAGCAGCGTAGAAACAGCCTATAATTCACCCCTTCACTTT.

This clone came up a few times. This chain uses TRBV5-6 with TRBJ1-2; D unclear. Trimming shortened V by 7 bases and J by 0 bases, and 10 bases separated the two germline ends. This CDR3 region has 13 residues. The germline CDR1 and CDR2 sequences are SGHDT and YYEEEE. The chain's CDR3 is CASSRGTNYGYTF. The CDR3 bases are TGTGCCAGCTCCCGGGGAACTAACTATGGCTACACCTTC.

This chain uses TRBV2 with TRBJ1-4, with D maybe TRBD1 (6 bases). CDR3 length equals 15 residues. Between the trimmed V and J ends, which lost 1 base and 4 bases, there was a span of 10 bases. Germline-derived CDR1 and CDR2 are SNHLY and FYNNEI. The CDR3 nucleotides are TGTGCCAGCAGTGAAGGGACAGCCATTAATGAAAAACTGTTTTTT. Amino acids: CASSEGTAINEKLFF.

This chain connects TRBV28 to TRBJ2-3; D gene uncertain. The V end was cut by 3 bases, the J end by 1 base, with 11 bases between. CDR3 size: 15 residues. Germline lookup yields CDR1 MDHEN and CDR2 SYDVKM. This chain's CDR3 is CASSFERRGTDTQYF. In DNA, the CDR3 is TGTGCCAGCAGTTTTGAACGTCGGGGCACAGATACGCAGTATTTT.

This clone was detected only a few times. The chain couples TRBV30 to TRBJ1-5, with D possibly matching TRBD1 (5 bases). CDR1 and CDR2 (germline): GTSNPN, SVGIG (reference sequence). This CDR3 is 15 amino acids long. The V end lost 0 bases, the J end lost 2 bases, and 11 bases lay between the germline ends. CDR3 amino acids: CAWSVGVFGNQPQHF. The DNA of the CDR3 is TGTGCCTGGAGTGTAGGGGTTTTCGGCAATCAGCCCCAGCATTTT.

This chain connects TRBV9 to TRBJ2-7; D is undetermined. The V and J ends lost 4 bases and 0 bases respectively, with 11 bases between them. The V gene's germline CDR1 is SGDLS and CDR2 YYNGEE. The CDR3 has 14 amino acids. CDR3 amino acids: CASSPTQLSYEQYF. The DNA of the CDR3 is TGTGCCAGCAGCCCTACCCAACTCTCCTACGAGCAGTACTTC.

This clone occurred a few times. The chain employs TRBV9 and TRBJ1-3; D is unclear. Between the trimmed V and J ends, which lost 2 bases and 4 bases, there was a span of 7 bases. Germline CDR1 SGDLS, CDR2 YYNGEE. The CDR3 covers 13 residues. The CDR3 coding sequence is TGTGCCAGCAGCGTTGACTGGGGAAACACCATATATTTT. Protein: CASSVDWGNTIYF. Complete variable domain (other parts from reference TRBV9 and TRBJ1-3): DSGVTQTPKHLITATGQRVTLRCSPRSGDLSVYWYQQSLDQGLQFLIQYYNGEERAKGNILERFSAQQFPDLHSELNLSSLELGDSALYFCASSVDWGNTIYFGEGSWLTVV.

The J gene is TRBJ2-1, the V gene TRBV4-3; 8 nucleotides align to TRBD2. This CDR3 contains 19 residues. Germline CDR1 LGHNA, CDR2 YSLEER. V shed 0 bases and J 8 bases; nucleotides not matched to a gene: 18. DNA for the CDR3: TGCGCCAGCAGCCAAGATCCCTTAGGAGATAGCGGGGCCCCTCATGAGCAGTTCTTC. The encoded protein is CASSQDPLGDSGAPHEQFF.

The chain recombines TRBV13 with TRBJ2-7; weak D call: TRBD1 (5 bases). Germline V gives CDR1 PRHDT, CDR2 FYEKMQ (reference sequence). The CDR3 loop spans 16 amino acids. Deletions cut 0 bases from V and 3 bases from J, with 15 bases between. The CDR3 spells CASSLGGGRESYEQYF. The CDR3, as DNA: TGTGCCAGCAGCTTAGGCGGCGGCAGGGAAAGCTACGAGCAGTACTTC.

The chain employs TRBV9 and TRBJ2-2; 10 bases map to TRBD2. The CDR3 spans 18 residues. V lost 0 bases and J lost 6; bases outside the gene matches: 11. Germline V gene data show CDR1 as SGDLS and CDR2 as YYNGEE. CDR3 DNA: TGTGCCAGCAGCGTAGTGCCCAGCGGGGGGGAAAAGCCCGGGGAGCTGTTTTTT. It translates to CASSVVPSGGEKPGELFF.

The chain couples TRBV5-1 to TRBJ2-2; 8 nucleotides line up with TRBD1. V shed 4 bases, J shed 1 base, and the junction held 0 bases outside the gene matches. Germline CDR1 and CDR2: SGHRS and YFSETQ. The CDR3 is 14 residues long. Here the CDR3 reads CASSGTGNTGELFF. In DNA form, the CDR3 reads TGCGCCAGCAGCGGGACAGGGAACACCGGGGAGCTGTTTTTT.